The 13 T cell receptor beta chains below all came from one sample that was sequenced in a study of CD8 T cells in ankylosing spondylitis. General study results and limits: Among TCR beta sequences, a motif of under 10 highly homologous variants appeared characteristic of ankylosing spondylitis blood.

From the 5' RACE reads, TCRdb called clonotypes with MiXCR, one entry per CDR3 protein. The table includes hundreds of thousands of distinct CDR3 sequences, around 11% detected once. The antigens these receptors bind are not known. The sample taken for sequencing was blood, either unsorted or a sorted T cell fraction (not recorded which). The source of these receptors is a male donor with ankylosing spondylitis.

The V gene is TRBV6-1, the J gene TRBJ2-7; either TRBD1 or TRBD2 may fit D (5 bases each). The CDR3 runs 15 residues. CDR1 and CDR2 from the germline V gene are MNHNS and SASEGT. V lost 3 bases, J lost 0 bases, and 12 bases lay in between. The CDR3 reads CASSDEGRSSYEQYF. Written as DNA, the CDR3 is TGTGCCAGCAGTGACGAGGGACGGAGCTCCTACGAGCAGTACTTC.

The V call is TRBV5-1, the J call TRBJ2-2; D is perhaps TRBD2 (5 bases). CDR3 size: 14 residues. Trimming removed 4 bases from V and 2 bases from J, with 9 bases in between. Germline V CDR1 and CDR2: SGHRS, YFSETQ. The CDR3 reads CASSQAANTGELFF. Here the CDR3 DNA reads TGCGCCAGCAGCCAAGCGGCTAACACCGGGGAGCTGTTTTTT.

This sequence joins TRBV9 and TRBJ2-5; D gene uncertain. The CDR3 is made up of 14 amino acids. V lost 2 bases, J lost 1 base, and 9 bases lay in between. Germline loops: CDR1 SGDLS, CDR2 YYNGEE. The CDR3 nucleotides read TGTGCCAGCAGCGTGACTCCCGGCCAAGAGACCCAGTACTTC. The encoded protein is CASSVTPGQETQYF.

The chain joins TRBV2 to TRBJ1-4, with D possibly TRBD1 on 5 matching bases. Germline V lookup: CDR1 SNHLY, CDR2 FYNNEI. V was shortened by 6 bases and J by 7 bases, with 15 bases between the two germline ends. This CDR3 has 14 residues. CDR3 in amino acids: CASRHDSKAEKLFF. The CDR3 nucleotides read TGTGCCAGCAGGCACGACAGTAAGGCTGAAAAACTGTTTTTT.

This clonotype was seen more than once but under ten times. The chain recombines TRBV6-1 with TRBJ2-7; D call uncertain. V was pared by 2 bases and J by 6 bases, with 11 bases between. This CDR3 is built from 13 residues. Germline CDR1 reads MNHNS; CDR2 reads SASEGT. The DNA for the CDR3 is TGTGCCAGCAGTGAATTAAGAGGCGGCGAGCAGTACTTC. Translated: CASSELRGGEQYF.

This clonotype was counted many times. The V and J genes are TRBV12-3 or TRBV12-4 and TRBJ1-5; 8 nucleotides align to TRBD1. With V trimmed by 3 bases and J by 3 bases, 4 bases remained unmatched. The CDR3 spans 15 residues. DNA for the CDR3: TGTGCCAGCAGTTTGACAGGGGCCGCCAATCAGCCCCAGCATTTT. It specifies CASSLTGAANQPQHF.

This clonotype has just a few counts. The J gene is TRBJ1-2, the V gene TRBV15, with a possible D match to TRBD1 (5 bases). In germline, CDR1 is LNHNV, CDR2 YYDKDF (reference sequence). V was trimmed by 1 base and J by 2 bases, leaving 14 bases between them. There are 16 residues in the CDR3. CDR3 protein: CATSRASKDTNYGYTF. The CDR3 DNA follows: TGTGCCACCAGCAGAGCGTCTAAGGACACCAACTATGGCTACACCTTC.

The V call is TRBV9, the J call TRBJ1-2; no reliable D call. The germline V gene encodes CDR1 SGDLS and CDR2 YYNGEE. V gave up 5 bases and J gave up 6 bases, with 14 bases separating them. The CDR3 sequence is 13 residues long. DNA of the CDR3: TGTGCCAGCAGTTGGAATGTTCAGGATGGCTACACCTTC. Amino acid sequence: CASSWNVQDGYTF.

At least ten counts were recorded for this clonotype. The chain carries TRBV5-1 and TRBJ2-2, with 11 positions matching TRBD1. The germline CDR1 and CDR2 sequences are SGHRS and YFSETQ. The CDR3 consists of 16 residues. The ends lost 3 bases at V and 3 bases at J; junction bases unmatched: 4. The CDR3 region is CASSSDRGLDTGELFF. The CDR3 nucleotides are TGCGCCAGCAGCTCGGACAGGGGGCTCGACACCGGGGAGCTGTTTTTT.

V gene TRBV5-1 combines with J gene TRBJ1-2; D may be TRBD1 (5 bases). V lost 0 bases to trimming and J lost 5 bases, with 14 bases between them. This CDR3 region has 15 residues. Germline V gene data show CDR1 as SGHRS and CDR2 as YFSETQ. CDR3 sequence (DNA): TGCGCCAGCAGCTTGGAGCGGGCTTGGGGGTATGGCTACACCTTC. It yields the protein CASSLERAWGYGYTF.

This clonotype was detected many times. The chain links TRBV29-1 to TRBJ2-7; 11 bases match TRBD2. The CDR3 contains 14 residues. The V gene end was trimmed by 4 bases and the J gene end by 4 bases; junction bases not matched to a gene: 6. Germline CDR1 and CDR2: SQVTM and ANQGSEA. The CDR3: CSVARTSGLYEQYF. CDR3 sequence (DNA): TGCAGCGTTGCTAGGACTAGCGGGCTGTACGAGCAGTACTTC.

This clonotype was counted a few times. The chain combines TRBV30 with TRBJ1-2, with TRBD1 matching over 7 bases. This CDR3 has 15 residues. Losses at the gene ends were 0 bases for V and 4 bases for J; bases not matched to a gene: 8. Germline CDR1 and CDR2: GTSNPN and SVGIG (reference sequence). The CDR3 nucleotides are TGTGCCTGGAGTGTGGGGACAGCGAGGAGCTATGGCTACACCTTC. It codes for CAWSVGTARSYGYTF.

The CDR3 here is CASSYSPRNEQFF. DNA of the CDR3: TGTGCCAGCAGTTACTCTCCCCGCAATGAGCAGTTCTTC. This chain joins TRBV6-2 or TRBV6-3 and TRBJ2-1; no firm D call. The V and J ends lost 0 bases and 6 bases respectively, with 6 bases between them. CDR3 length equals 13 residues. Germline CDR1 and CDR2: MNHEY and SVGEGT.